This T cell receptor (beta chain) was sequenced for a study of PD-1 blockade in classical Hodgkin lymphoma. This CDR3 comprises 17 residues. V lost 4 bases to trimming and J lost 0 bases, with 18 bases between them. Germline V gives CDR1 MNHNS, CDR2 SASEGT. The table came from immunoSEQ multiplex PCR; TCRdb's copy has only in-frame clones and leaves some out. The sample yields fewer than 25,000 clones, approximately 88% seen once. Time point given: cycle 4 day 1 (C4D1), after about 6 weeks of nivolumab. Brentuximab vedotin exposure varied among the patients, all of whom had relapsed after autologous stem cell transplantation.

This clonotype was obtained from a human donor with classical Hodgkin lymphoma. The V gene is TRBV6-1, the J gene TRBJ1-1; weak D call: TRBD1 (5 bases). The sample in question was peripheral blood mononuclear cells (PBMCs), obtained before the fourth cycle of nivolumab. The CDR3 DNA reads as TGTGCCAGCAGTGTTCAAGGGGTAAATAATATGAACACTGAAGCTTTCTTT. Translation gives CASSVQGVNNMNTEAFF.